The TCR beta chain under discussion was sequenced for a study of blood T cell repertoires in COVID-19. The overall study: The origin of the acute and convalescent COVID-19 samples was the United States, Italy and Spain. The cDNA or gDNA used as material had been derived from T cells, B-cell-depleted T cells, or PBMCs.

Germline V gene sequence: CDR1 LNHDA, CDR2 SQIVND (reference sequence). The ends lost 8 bases at V and 7 bases at J; junction bases unmatched: 7. The CDR3 sequence is 13 residues long. Authors' data handling: Amplification of reference gene primers provided the estimated nucleated cell counts. Produced via immunoSEQ multiplex PCR; TCRdb's table is partial and in-frame only. That table supplies the V and J calls and clone size; D and trimming were determined from the DNA. Counted here are some 310,000 clones, 80% to 90% occurring once; the ten biggest clones make up 1%. Specimen: peripheral blood. The chain uses TRBV19 and TRBJ1-2; 10 bases match TRBD1. The source is a man aged 45-65 years with active or convalescent COVID-19. The CDR3 sequence: CASHDRGRGGYTF. The CDR3 DNA follows: TGTGCCAGTCACGACAGGGGGCGAGGTGGCTACACCTTC. Supplemented by reference TRBV19 and TRBJ1-2, the full variable domain reads DGGITQSPKYLFRKEGQNVTLSCEQNLNHDAMYWYRQDPGQGLRLIYYSQIVNDFQKGDIAEGYSVSREKKESFPLTVTSAQKNPTAFYLCASHDRGRGGYTFGSGTRLTVV.